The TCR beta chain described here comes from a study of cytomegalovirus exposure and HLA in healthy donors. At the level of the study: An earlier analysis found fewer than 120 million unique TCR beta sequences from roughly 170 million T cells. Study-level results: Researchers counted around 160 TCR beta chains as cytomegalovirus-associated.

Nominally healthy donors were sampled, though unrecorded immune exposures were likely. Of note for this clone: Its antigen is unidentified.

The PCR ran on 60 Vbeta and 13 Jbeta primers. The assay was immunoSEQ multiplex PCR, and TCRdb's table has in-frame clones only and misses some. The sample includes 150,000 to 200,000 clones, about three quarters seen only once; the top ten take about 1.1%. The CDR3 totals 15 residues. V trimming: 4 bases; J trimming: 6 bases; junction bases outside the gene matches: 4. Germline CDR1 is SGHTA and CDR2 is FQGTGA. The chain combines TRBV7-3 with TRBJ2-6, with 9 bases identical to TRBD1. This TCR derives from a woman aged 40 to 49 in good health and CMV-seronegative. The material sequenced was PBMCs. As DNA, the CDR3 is TGTGCCAGCAGCTCACGGACAGGGGCGGCCAACGTCCTGACTTTC. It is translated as CASSSRTGAANVLTF.